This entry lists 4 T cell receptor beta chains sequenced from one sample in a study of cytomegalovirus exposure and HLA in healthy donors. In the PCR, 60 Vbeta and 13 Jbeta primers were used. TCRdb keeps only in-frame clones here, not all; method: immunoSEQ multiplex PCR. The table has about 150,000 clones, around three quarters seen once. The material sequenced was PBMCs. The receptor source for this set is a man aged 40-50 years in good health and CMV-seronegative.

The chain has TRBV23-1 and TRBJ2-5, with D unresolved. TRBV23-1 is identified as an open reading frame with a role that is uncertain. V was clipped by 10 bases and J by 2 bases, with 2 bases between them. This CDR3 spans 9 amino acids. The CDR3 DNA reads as TGCGCCACTCAAGAGACCCAGTACTTC. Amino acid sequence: CATQETQYF.

CDR3 region: CACGGRQRGSGELFF. CDR3 nucleotide sequence: TGTGCCTGCGGAGGGAGACAGCGCGGTTCCGGGGAGCTGTTTTTT. The chain is built from TRBV2 and TRBJ2-2; maybe TRBD2 (6 bases). CDR1 is SNHLY, CDR2 FYNNEI, per germline. This CDR3 comprises 15 residues. The V end lost 11 bases, the J end lost 6 bases, and 22 bases lay between the germline ends.

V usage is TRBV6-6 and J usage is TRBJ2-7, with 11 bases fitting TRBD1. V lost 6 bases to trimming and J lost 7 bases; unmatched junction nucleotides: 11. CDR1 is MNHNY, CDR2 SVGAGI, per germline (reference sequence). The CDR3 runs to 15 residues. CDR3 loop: CASRPPGQGAREQYF. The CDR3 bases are TGTGCCAGCAGACCACCCGGACAGGGGGCGCGGGAGCAGTACTTC.

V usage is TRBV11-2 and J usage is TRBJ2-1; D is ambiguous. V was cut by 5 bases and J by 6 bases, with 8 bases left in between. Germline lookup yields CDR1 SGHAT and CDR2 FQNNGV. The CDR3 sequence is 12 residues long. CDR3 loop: CASSHLSNEQFF. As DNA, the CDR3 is TGTGCCAGCAGCCACCTTAGCAATGAGCAGTTCTTC.